This TCR beta chain comes out of a study of cytomegalovirus exposure and HLA in healthy donors (dated 2017 in TCRdb). Regarding the study in general: An earlier analysis of approximately 550 of the donors reported approximately 300 Gb of sequence data and about 100 million unique TCR beta sequences from roughly 200 million T cells. Using immunosequencing, the study profiled T cell repertoires from about 610 subjects and related those repertoires to cytomegalovirus serostatus. In a later analysis, previously published TCR beta repertoires from 550 to 750 donors were re-analyzed and high-resolution HLA genotyping was added so that TCR occurrence patterns could be studied. Both class I and class II loci were covered by HLA typing, at four-digit resolution. Of the approximately 400 genotyped donors, about 84% fell in the genetic ancestry cluster associated with self-reported Caucasian donors. A handful of DR-DQ haplotypes were handled as single units for association and clustering because linkage in the cohort was strong. Genome-wide SNP genotypes for about 65% of the 666 donors were used in a later genetic analysis, which treated that subset as a discovery cohort. Among 398 genotyped donors of the cohort, an average of roughly 240,000 unique TCR beta nucleotide sequences were sequenced per donor, approximately 20% of them non-productive. All discovery cohort repertoires had been generated using a single sequencing platform. An early release covering roughly 640 HLA-typed donors comprised about 300 gigabases of sequencing data and tens of millions of unique TCR sequences. An earlier analysis of 587 of the donors used high-throughput TCR beta sequencing to judge whether each TCR beta V gene segment behaved as functional or pseudogenic. Besides the first cohort of roughly 700 subjects, a separate validation cohort made up of some 110 different subjects was used. Rather than using new phenotypic data, the later analysis identified candidate immune exposures from TCR beta sequences and from how often those sequences occurred across donors. Donor age, sex, ethnicity and CMV serostatus were compiled together with the repertoire data. Typing coverage differed by locus: A, B, C, DRB1 and DQB1 were typed in roughly 629-630 donors, DQA1 in 500 to 550, DPA1 in some 570, and DPB1 in approximately 450. The study combined high-throughput TCR immunosequencing, statistical association of individual TCRs with disease status, and machine learning to predict cytomegalovirus infection status. The study aimed to test whether cataloging public T cell receptors could reveal signatures of past pathogen exposure. The study at large found these results: Because some donors lacked HLA typing at each locus, the association tests relied only on the typed subset. According to a later analysis, parvovirus B19, influenza, CMV and Epstein-Barr virus appeared linked to several top co-occurrence clusters. Only TCR beta chains were sequenced in this cohort, and the absence of alpha or paired-chain data limited detectable features. In a later analysis, most CMV-associated TCR beta chains were found to appear HLA-restricted, with HLA associations seemingly driven largely by CMV exposure. Because counts were too low, approximately 15 rarely observed V segments, including chromosome 9 orphons, were excluded from the earlier analysis of around 590 of the donors. In the study, 150 to 200 TCR beta chains were listed as associated with cytomegalovirus. In a later genetic analysis, a missense DCLRE1C variant was associated with V-gene and J-gene trimming of TCR beta chains, and the association was replicated in an independent cohort. In both the original and validation cohorts, the classifier was reported to diagnose cytomegalovirus status with high specificity and sensitivity. Sequencing depth was assumed to be roughly uniform across donors in the presence/absence analyses, though that assumption may not hold. While some public TCRs were present in many individuals, most TCR sequences turned up only very rarely across donors. Specific HLA alleles were associated with 16,951 TCR beta sequences at a false discovery rate of 0.05 in a later analysis. Linkage disequilibrium might explain the correlated functional status among segregating V segments, but an unknown experimental factor could not be excluded. The authors suggested that the approach could potentially be generalized to other disease states and immunological phenotypes. According to a later genetic analysis, donors in an Asian-associated ancestry cluster had fewer N-insertions in productive TCRs than the roughly 700-donor mean. A group of highly shared sequence variants was considered likely to be a technical artifact of the sequencing pipeline. A few of the identified cytomegalovirus-associated TCR beta chains were confirmed in vitro to be specific for cytomegalovirus antigens. For the cohort, immune exposure information was limited to CMV serostatus. When HLA alleles, especially DR and DQ, strongly co-occurred, TCR associations were difficult to assign to individual alleles. In an earlier analysis of a few hundred of the donors, most TCR beta V segments were observed in productive rearrangements about 87% or about 30% of the time, broadly matching IMGT annotations. In a later analysis, the rate of TCR association differed among HLA loci, with DRB1 alleles having the most associated TCRs and HLA-C alleles having the fewest. A further reported finding was that TCR beta sequences accurately predicted the HLA-A and HLA-B alleles for most subjects in the first cohort. Compared with equally common non-associated chains, HLA-associated TCR beta chains in a later analysis were more clonally expanded and had lower generation probabilities.

Libraries were prepared through the immunoSEQ multiplex PCR assay. The multiplex PCR relied on a mix of 60 forward primers for TCR Vbeta segments and 13 reverse primers for TCR Jbeta segments. The CDR3 region of rearranged TCR beta genes was amplified from genomic DNA by a multiplex PCR assay. Amplified TCR beta libraries were sequenced as 87-base-pair reads on the Illumina HiSeq System. The authors' pipeline ran thus. A later analysis counted tens of millions of unique TCR beta chains across the roughly 700 repertoires, and roughly 10 million of these chains were shared by at least two donors. A nearest-neighbor algorithm error-corrected the raw reads and collapsed the reads into unique sequences, merging closely related sequences to remove PCR and sequencing errors. V, D and J gene segments were assigned by aligning CDR3 sequences to IMGT reference sequences. For a sequence to be retained, a match of at least six nucleotides was required to both a V gene segment and a J gene segment. A rearrangement counted as productive if the CDR3 had no stop codons and remained in frame with V and J, and every other rearrangement counted as non-productive. CDR3 was defined by IMGT convention, running from the second conserved V-encoded cysteine to the conserved J-encoded phenylalanine. The earlier analysis of 500 to 600 of the donors excluded sequences that lacked an unambiguous match to a single V gene segment. An earlier analysis of about 590 of the donors classified V segments as functional when productive rearrangements were above 56.7% and as segregating when the standard deviation between donors was above 5%. A statistical classification framework was developed to diagnose cytomegalovirus status using the catalog of TCR beta chain sequences. A later analysis assigned V and J genes by comparing TCR nucleotide sequences with IMGT/GENE-DB human TR gene sequences. Using the TCRdist pipeline, a later analysis assigned CDR3 sequences along with most-parsimonious VDJ recombination scenarios. In a later analysis, every TCR beta chain was defined by the combination of its CDR3 amino acid sequence and its V-gene family, and reads without a unique V-gene family were dropped. To address suspected cross-contamination and a sequencing artifact, a later analysis removed approximately 590 highly shared, low-generation-probability nucleotide sequences. In a later analysis, a clonal expansion index for each public chain was calculated from normalized within-repertoire ranks of inferred template counts. In a later analysis, generation probabilities were computed with a VDJ recombination model fitted to out-of-frame rearrangements, and the resulting probabilities were checked against IGoR. In a later analysis, TCR-TCR, TCR-HLA and TCR-CMV co-occurrence was scored with hypergeometric tests, and a repertoire-size bias correction was applied to TCR pairs. A later analysis estimated false discovery rates by permuting HLA or CMV assignments 20 times. In a later analysis, co-occurring TCRs were grouped using DBSCAN, and TCRdist sequence similarity was added for clustering within HLA-allele-positive subsets. Co-occurrence clustering excluded repertoires with fewer than 30,000 or more than 120,000 public chains, plus five with anomalous nucleotide sharing. In its TCRdb copy, this immuneACCESS table keeps in-frame sequences only and misses some clones. Where compared with another copy, unresolved V genes explain less than half of these, and the others have no known cause. Clone size and V and J calls were adopted from that table, with D and trimming inferred from the DNA. For this sample there are some 84,000 clones; roughly 63% appear just once. The ten biggest clones cover approximately 16% of the sample.

This clone turned up a few times. Its antigen has not been determined. Base qualities are missing; no much larger clone stands one base away. The cohort comprised around 700 healthy bone marrow donors. All cohort members were sampled while nominally healthy, although unrecorded immune exposures were likely present. The donor tested CMV seropositive, placing the donor among the approximately 310 seropositive members of the cohort. A peripheral blood sample was provided by each donor, and peripheral blood mononuclear cells were used for TCR beta sequencing. Genomic DNA was extracted from the blood cell samples with the Qiagen DNeasy Blood Extraction Kit. The receptor comes from a middle-aged woman in good health and CMV-seropositive. The material sequenced was PBMCs.

The CDR3 region reads CASRLDGESQETQYF. The nucleotide sequence is given as TGTGCCAGCAGGCTTGATGGGGAGAGTCAAGAGACCCAGTACTTC. Recombination connected TRBV5-4 to TRBJ2-5; the best D guess is TRBD2, with 5 bases matching. V and J are truncated by 5 bases and 2 bases respectively, leaving an intervening sequence of 16 bases. Including cysteine and phenylalanine, the CDR3 has 15 amino acids. Only the CDR3 DNA is retained, 45 bases long and in frame from the first base. Per the germline V gene (reference sequence), SGHNT is the CDR1 and YYREEE is the CDR2.